These 14 T cell receptor beta chains originate from one sample sequenced in a study of shared clonotypes between healthy human individuals. TCRdb's table, derived via immunoSEQ multiplex PCR, lists solely in-frame clones and lacks some. Of 2 million to 2.5 million clones listed, about 95% are singletons. CD45RO-negative cells were positively selected for CCR7, leaving out terminally differentiated effector memory CD45RA+ cells. Sequenced: naive CD8+ T cells sorted from blood. All receptors come from a man between 18 and 29 years old in good health.

This chain uses TRBV5-8 with TRBJ1-2, with 10 bases fitting TRBD1. CDR3 length equals 15 residues. Trimming removed 4 bases from V and 3 bases from J; junction bases left unmatched: 6. Germline V CDR1 and CDR2: SGHTS, YDEGEE. This CDR3 is CASSAPGQGYYGYTF. The CDR3 DNA sequence: TGTGCCAGCAGCGCACCGGGACAGGGGTACTATGGCTACACCTTC. The variable domain in full, with the rest retrieved from reference TRBV5-8 and TRBJ1-2, is EAGVTQSPTHLIKTRGQQATLRCSPISGHTSVYWYQQALGLGLQFLLWYDEGEERNRGNFPPRFSGRQFPNYSSELNVNALELEDSALYLCASSAPGQGYYGYTFGSGTRLTVV.

The chain is built from TRBV7-2 and TRBJ1-5, with 7 positions matching TRBD1. The CDR3 sequence is 15 residues long. V lost 5 bases to trimming and J lost 0 bases; unmatched junction nucleotides: 4. The germline V gene has CDR1 SGHTA and CDR2 FQGNSA. The CDR3 region has the DNA TGTGCCAGCAGCCAAGGGACAGATAGCAATCAGCCCCAGCATTTT. Its translation: CASSQGTDSNQPQHF. The full variable domain, rest sourced from reference TRBV7-2 and TRBJ1-5, is GAGVSQSPSNKVTEKGKDVELRCDPISGHTALYWYRQSLGQGLEFLIYFQGNSAPDKSGLPSDRFSAERTGGSVSTLTIQRTQQEDSAVYLCASSQGTDSNQPQHFGDGTRLSIL.

Turning to this clone: One end of the junction fails to match germline, which may point to a read error. The CDR3 region has the DNA TGCGCCAGCAGCGAAGAGCACAGGGTAGGGGAGACCCAGTACTTC. Translated: CASSEEHRVGETQYF. The gene calls are TRBV4-1 and TRBJ2-5, with D tentatively TRBD1 (6 bases). This CDR3 spans 15 amino acids. Germline V CDR1 and CDR2: MGHRA, YSYEKL.

The chain combines TRBV2 with TRBJ2-7, with 7 positions matching TRBD1. With 6 bases clipped from V and 3 bases from J, the junction kept 14 bases outside the gene matches. CDR1 and CDR2 from the germline V gene are SNHLY and FYNNEI. This CDR3 region has 16 residues. The CDR3 region is CASSLIVQGEYYEQYF. The DNA for the CDR3 is TGTGCCAGCAGCCTAATCGTGCAGGGGGAATACTACGAGCAGTACTTC.

In its sample, this clone was seen once. The gene calls are TRBV28 and TRBJ2-3; D ambiguous. CDR3 length equals 14 residues. Per the germline V gene, CDR1 is MDHEN and CDR2 is SYDVKM. V shed 4 bases and J shed 4 bases, with 12 bases lying between them. CDR3 sequence (DNA): TGTGCCAGCAGTTCCCACGCCCTGTCAGATACGCAGTATTTT. This codes for CASSSHALSDTQYF.

This chain joins TRBV19 and TRBJ2-1; 8 positions match TRBD1. Trimming at V came to 6 bases and at J to 4 bases, leaving 8 bases not matched to a gene. The CDR3 sequence is 15 residues long. The V gene's germline CDR1 is LNHDA and CDR2 SQIVND (reference sequence). In nucleotides, the CDR3 is TGTGCCAGTAGCCTGGACAGGGACTCTTACAATGAGCAGTTCTTC. This gives the protein CASSLDRDSYNEQFF.

This chain uses TRBV4-1 with TRBJ2-2; 8 nucleotides align to TRBD1. Looked up from germline, CDR1 is MGHRA and CDR2 is YSYEKL. This CDR3 is 15 amino acids long. The V gene end was trimmed by 3 bases and the J gene end by 7 bases; junction bases not matched to a gene: 7. In DNA, the CDR3 is TGCGCCAGCAGCCAGAGGACAGGGCCGAACGGGGAGCTGTTTTTT. Translation: CASSQRTGPNGELFF.

V is TRBV4-3 and J is TRBJ2-7; D unresolved. Germline loops: CDR1 LGHNA, CDR2 YSLEER. The V end was cut by 3 bases, the J end by 4 bases, with 4 bases between. This CDR3 has 11 residues. The CDR3 sequence: CASSHGYEQYF. The DNA of the CDR3 is TGCGCCAGCAGCCATGGTTACGAGCAGTACTTC.

Turning to this clone: The sample contains more than one DNA sequence encoding this CDR3. The chain links TRBV5-1 to TRBJ2-7; the match to TRBD1 covers 9 bases. This CDR3 is built from 16 residues. Losses at the gene ends were 0 bases for V and 3 bases for J; bases not matched to a gene: 7. CDR1 SGHRS and CDR2 YFSETQ come from the germline V gene. CDR3 protein: CASSLGPGTGNYEQYF. CDR3 DNA sequence: TGCGCCAGCAGCTTGGGGCCCGGGACAGGGAACTACGAGCAGTACTTC.

CDR3 residues: CASSGGGPLHF. DNA for the CDR3: TGTGCCAGCAGTGGAGGGGGACCCCTCCACTTT. The rearrangement uses TRBV6-5 and TRBJ1-6, with D possibly TRBD1 on 6 matching bases. V was pared by 5 bases and J by 12 bases, with 8 bases between. Germline V gene data show CDR1 as MNHEY and CDR2 as SVGAGI. The CDR3 is 11 residues long.

The V call is TRBV4-1, the J call TRBJ2-7, with D possibly being TRBD2 (6 bases). The CDR3 loop spans 15 amino acids. Germline lookup yields CDR1 MGHRA and CDR2 YSYEKL. The V end was cut by 3 bases, the J end by 1 base, with 13 bases between. The CDR3 region has the DNA TGCGCCAGCAGCCATACACCCGGAGGGTCCTACGAGCAGTACTTC. Protein product: CASSHTPGGSYEQYF.

This sequence joins TRBV9 and TRBJ2-1, with a weak D call TRBD2 (6 bases). The CDR3 is made up of 15 amino acids. The germline V and J ends were trimmed by 0 bases and 4 bases, with 11 bases remaining between them. Germline-derived CDR1 and CDR2 are SGDLS and YYNGEE. CDR3 protein: CASSVETGEYNEQFF. CDR3 in DNA: TGTGCCAGCAGCGTAGAGACGGGGGAATACAATGAGCAGTTCTTC.

This clone was detected once. The gene calls are TRBV21-1 and TRBJ1-4. TRBV21-1 is an annotated pseudogene. This CDR3 is built from 16 residues. CDR3 protein: CASSNETLTTNEKLFF. CDR3 nucleotides: TGTGCCAGCAGCAATGAGACCTTAACTACTAATGAAAAACTGTTTTTT.

V usage is TRBV27 and J usage is TRBJ2-7; 7 nucleotides agree with TRBD2. CDR1 is MNHEY and CDR2 is SMNVEV in the germline V gene (reference sequence). Germline trimming cut 4 bases from V and 3 bases from J; bases unmatched to any gene: 6. The CDR3 loop spans 14 amino acids. The CDR3 spells CASSSKRDRYEQYF. The DNA for the CDR3 is TGTGCCAGCAGTTCCAAGCGGGATCGCTACGAGCAGTACTTC.